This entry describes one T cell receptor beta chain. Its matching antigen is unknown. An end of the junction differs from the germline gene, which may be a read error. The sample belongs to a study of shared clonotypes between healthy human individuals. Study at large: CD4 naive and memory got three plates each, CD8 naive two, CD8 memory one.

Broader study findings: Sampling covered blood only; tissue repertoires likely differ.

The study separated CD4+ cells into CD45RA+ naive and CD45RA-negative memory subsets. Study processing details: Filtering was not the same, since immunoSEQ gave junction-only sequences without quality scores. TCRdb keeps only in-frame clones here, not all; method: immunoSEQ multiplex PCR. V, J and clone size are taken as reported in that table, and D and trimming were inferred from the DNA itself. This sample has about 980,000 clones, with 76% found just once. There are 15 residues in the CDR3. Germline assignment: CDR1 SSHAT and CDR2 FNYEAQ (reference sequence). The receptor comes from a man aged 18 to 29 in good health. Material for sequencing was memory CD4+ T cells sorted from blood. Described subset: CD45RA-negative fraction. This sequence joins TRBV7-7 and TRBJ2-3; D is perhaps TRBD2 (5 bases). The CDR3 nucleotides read TGTGCTAGCAGCTTAGAGGGCCTAGCTACAGATACGCAGTATTTT. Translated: CASSLEGLATDTQYF. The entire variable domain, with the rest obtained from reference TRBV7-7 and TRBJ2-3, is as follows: GAGVSQSPRYKVTKRGQDVTLRCDPISSHATLYWYQQALGQGPEFLTYFNYEAQPDKSGLPSDRFSAERPEGSISTLTIQRTEQRDSAMYRCASSLEGLATDTQYFGPGTRLTVL.